This TCR beta chain was sequenced during a study of cytomegalovirus exposure and HLA in healthy donors. PCR involved 60 Vbeta and 13 Jbeta primers. Some clones are missing from TCRdb's copy, which holds only in-frame ones; the method was immunoSEQ multiplex PCR. The sample carries roughly 110,000 clones, 77% recorded once. This clone turned up a few times. CDR3 length: 12 amino acids. The germline CDR1 and CDR2 sequences are LNHDA and SQIVND (reference sequence). Trimming took 5 bases from V and 4 from J, leaving 8 bases between them. The clonotype comes from a middle-aged man in good health and CMV-seropositive. The chain carries TRBV19 and TRBJ1-1; no reliable D call. Sequences were obtained from PBMCs. CDR3 DNA: TGTGCCAGTAGTTCTAGGTTCACTGAAGCTTTCTTT. Encoded protein: CASSSRFTEAFF. The variable domain in full, with the rest retrieved from reference TRBV19 and TRBJ1-1, is DGGITQSPKYLFRKEGQNVTLSCEQNLNHDAMYWYRQDPGQGLRLIYYSQIVNDFQKGDIAEGYSVSREKKESFPLTVTSAQKNPTAFYLCASSSRFTEAFFGQGTRLTVV.